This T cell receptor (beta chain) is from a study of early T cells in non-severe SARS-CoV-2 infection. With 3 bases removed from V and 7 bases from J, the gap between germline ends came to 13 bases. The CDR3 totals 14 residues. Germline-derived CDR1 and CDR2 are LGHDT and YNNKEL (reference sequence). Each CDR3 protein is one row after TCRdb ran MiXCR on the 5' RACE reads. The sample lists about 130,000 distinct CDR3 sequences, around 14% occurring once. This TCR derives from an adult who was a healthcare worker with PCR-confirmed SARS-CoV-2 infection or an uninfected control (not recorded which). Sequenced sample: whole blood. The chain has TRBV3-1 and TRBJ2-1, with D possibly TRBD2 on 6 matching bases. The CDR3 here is CASSQMRDLNEQFF. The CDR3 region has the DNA TGTGCCAGCAGCCAGATGAGGGACTTAAATGAGCAGTTCTTC.